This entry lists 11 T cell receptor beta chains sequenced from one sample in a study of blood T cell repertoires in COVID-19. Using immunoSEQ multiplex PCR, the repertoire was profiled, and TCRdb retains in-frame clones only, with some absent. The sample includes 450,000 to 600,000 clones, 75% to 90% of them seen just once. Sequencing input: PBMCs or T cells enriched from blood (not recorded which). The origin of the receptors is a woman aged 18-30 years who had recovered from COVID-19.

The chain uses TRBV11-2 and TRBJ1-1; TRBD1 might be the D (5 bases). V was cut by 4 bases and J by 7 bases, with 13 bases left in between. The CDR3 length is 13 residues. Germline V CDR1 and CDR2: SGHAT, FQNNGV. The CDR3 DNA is TGTGCCAGCAGCTCTACAGGTAGAGGTGAAGCTTTCTTT. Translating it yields CASSSTGRGEAFF.

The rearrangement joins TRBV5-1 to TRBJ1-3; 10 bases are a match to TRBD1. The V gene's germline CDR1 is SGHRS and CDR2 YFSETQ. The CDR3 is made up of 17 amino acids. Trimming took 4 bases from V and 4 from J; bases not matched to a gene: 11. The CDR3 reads CASSPRTGGFEGNTIYF. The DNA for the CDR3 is TGCGCCAGCAGCCCCCGGACAGGGGGATTCGAGGGAAACACCATATATTTT.

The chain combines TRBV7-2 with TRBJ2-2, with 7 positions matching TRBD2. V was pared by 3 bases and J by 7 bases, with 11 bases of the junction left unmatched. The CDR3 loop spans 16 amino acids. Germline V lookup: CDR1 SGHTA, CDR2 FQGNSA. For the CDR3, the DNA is TGTGCCAGCAGCTTGGTGGGCGGGGGTACTGTCGGGGAGCTGTTTTTT. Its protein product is CASSLVGGGTVGELFF.

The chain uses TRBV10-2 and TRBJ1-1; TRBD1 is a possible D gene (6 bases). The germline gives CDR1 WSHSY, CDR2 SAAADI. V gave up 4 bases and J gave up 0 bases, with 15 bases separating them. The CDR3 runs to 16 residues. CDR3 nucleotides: TGCGCCAGCAGTGGGGTGGTCAGGACAGTGAACACTGAAGCTTTCTTT. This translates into CASSGVVRTVNTEAFF.

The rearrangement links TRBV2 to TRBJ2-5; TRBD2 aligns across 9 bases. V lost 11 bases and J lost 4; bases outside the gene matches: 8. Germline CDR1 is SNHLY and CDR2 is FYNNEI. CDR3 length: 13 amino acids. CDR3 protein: CAGSLAGVETQYF. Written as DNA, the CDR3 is TGTGCCGGGTCCTTAGCGGGGGTAGAGACCCAGTACTTC.

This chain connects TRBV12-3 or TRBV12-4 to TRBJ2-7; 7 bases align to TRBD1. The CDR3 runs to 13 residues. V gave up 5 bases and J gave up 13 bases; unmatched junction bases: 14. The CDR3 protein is CASSLGTASPPYF. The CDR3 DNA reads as TGTGCCAGCAGTCTGGGGACAGCCAGCCCCCCATACTTC.

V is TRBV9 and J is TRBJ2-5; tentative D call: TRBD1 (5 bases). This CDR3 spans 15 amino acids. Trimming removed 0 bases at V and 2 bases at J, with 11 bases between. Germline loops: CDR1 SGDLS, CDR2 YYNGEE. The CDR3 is CASSVVADRQETQYF. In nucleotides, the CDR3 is TGTGCCAGCAGCGTAGTAGCCGACAGACAAGAGACCCAGTACTTC.

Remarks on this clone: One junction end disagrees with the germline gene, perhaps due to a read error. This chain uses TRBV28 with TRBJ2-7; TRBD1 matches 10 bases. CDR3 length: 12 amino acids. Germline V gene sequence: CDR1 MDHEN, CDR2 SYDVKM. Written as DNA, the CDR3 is TGTGCCAGCAGTTCCACGGACAGGGGGTTGGGCTTC. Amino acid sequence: CASSSTDRGLGF.

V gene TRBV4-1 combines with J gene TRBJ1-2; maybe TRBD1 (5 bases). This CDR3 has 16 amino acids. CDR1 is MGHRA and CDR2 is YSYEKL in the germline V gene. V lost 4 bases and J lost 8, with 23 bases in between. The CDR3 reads CASSPRSAQGDEGYTF. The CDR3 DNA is TGCGCCAGCAGCCCTCGTTCTGCGCAGGGCGATGAAGGCTACACCTTC.

This CDR3 is CASSCQFKDRGLRAEAFF. DNA for the CDR3: TGTGCCAGCAGCTGCCAATTCAAGGACAGGGGGCTGAGAGCTGAAGCTTTCTTT. The rearrangement uses TRBV12-1 and TRBJ1-1; the table's D gene call, TRBD1, was not cross checked with the DNA. TRBV12-1 is a pseudogene. This CDR3 is 18 amino acids long.

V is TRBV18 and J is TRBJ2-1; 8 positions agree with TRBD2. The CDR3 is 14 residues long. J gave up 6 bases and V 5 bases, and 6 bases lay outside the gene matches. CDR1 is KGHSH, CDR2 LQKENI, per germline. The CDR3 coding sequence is TGTGCCAGCTCAGGGTCGGGGGGGAGCAATGAGCAGTTCTTC. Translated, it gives CASSGSGGSNEQFF.